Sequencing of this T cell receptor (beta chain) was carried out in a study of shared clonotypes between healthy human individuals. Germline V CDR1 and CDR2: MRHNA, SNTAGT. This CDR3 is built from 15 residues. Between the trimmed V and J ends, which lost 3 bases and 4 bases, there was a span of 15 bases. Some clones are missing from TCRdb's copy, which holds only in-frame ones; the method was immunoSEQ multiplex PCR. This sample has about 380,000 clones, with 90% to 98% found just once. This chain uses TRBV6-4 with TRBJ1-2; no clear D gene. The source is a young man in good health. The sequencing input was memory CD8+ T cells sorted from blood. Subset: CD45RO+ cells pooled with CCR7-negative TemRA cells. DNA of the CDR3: TGTGCCAGCAGTGAGGTTTGGGGAGGAAGCTATGGCTACACCTTC. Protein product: CASSEVWGGSYGYTF.